The T cell receptor (beta chain) under discussion was sequenced for a study of identical twins. This clonotype was counted a few times. The antigen is undetermined. Every donor was a healthy Caucasian. Study outcomes and limitations: Within monozygotic twins, out-of-frame TCR alpha sharing was underestimated by the models.

This CDR3 has 14 amino acids. TCRdb re-called the 5' RACE reads through MiXCR, storing one row per CDR3 protein. The table records approximately 590,000 distinct CDR3 sequences, around a tenth of them present only once. These sequences were also reported in another study, on yellow fever vaccine responses in identical twins. This second study says: Convergence reportedly seemed to mark part of the twins' vaccine T cell response, with personalization marking the rest.

The clonotype was recovered from a woman between 18 and 30 years old in good health. The chain has TRBV21-1 and TRBJ2-5; the table's D call of TRBD1 was not tested on the DNA. TRBV21-1 is assigned pseudogene status. Sequencing was performed on PBMCs. The CDR3 DNA follows: TGTGCCAGCAGCAAAGCCGGGATTCGAGAGACCCAGTACTTC. Translating gives CASSKAGIRETQYF.